A selection of T cell receptor beta chains follows, all from one sample in a study of CD8 T cells in ankylosing spondylitis. TCRdb redid the calling of the 5' RACE reads with MiXCR, one entry per CDR3 protein. Of 350,000 or so distinct CDR3 sequences listed, about 15% are singletons. The sequencing sample was made of blood, either unsorted or a sorted T cell fraction (not recorded which). Receptors originate from a male donor with ankylosing spondylitis or in good health (not recorded which). CDR3s include the opening cysteine and the closing phenylalanine or tryptophan. A D gene is named only where the DNA matches it firmly. Rows give clone size only sometimes, using once, few, many, or a class for an expanded clone.

few,NA,TRBV5-6,TRBJ2-1,CASSLEGSGGSYNEQFF,TGTGCCAGCAGCTTGGAGGGTAGCGGAGGCTCCTACAATGAGCAGTTCTTC
few,NA,TRBV4-1,TRBJ2-1,CASSHYRTLGDEQFF,TGCGCCAGCAGCCATTACAGGACCCTAGGCGATGAGCAGTTCTTC
NA,TRBD1,TRBV7-2,TRBJ1-2,CASSWQGGQGFYGYTF,TGTGCCAGCAGCTGGCAGGGTGGACAGGGATTTTATGGCTACACCTTC
few,NA,TRBV6-1,TRBJ2-5,CASRTDTQETQYF,TGTGCCAGCAGGACGGACACCCAAGAGACCCAGTACTTC
once,NA,TRBV6-5,TRBJ2-4,CASSYREYGNIQYF,TGTGCCAGCAGTTACCGAGAGTACGGAAACATTCAGTACTTC
few,NA,TRBV29-1,TRBJ1-5,CSVGENNQPQHF,TGCAGCGTTGGGGAGAACAATCAGCCCCAGCATTTT
NA,TRBD1,TRBV12-3/TRBV12-4,TRBJ2-2,CASSRGQPTTGELFF,TGTGCCAGCAGCCGGGGACAGCCAACCACCGGGGAGCTGTTTTTT
many,NA,TRBV12-3/TRBV12-4,TRBJ1-2,CASSFWGNGYTF,TGTGCCAGCAGTTTCTGGGGTAACGGCTACACCTTC
few,NA,TRBV20-1,TRBJ2-3,CSAIRSDTQYF,TGCAGTGCAATCCGATCAGATACGCAGTATTTT
NA,NA,TRBV11-2,TRBJ2-3,CASSSILTDTQYF,TGTGCCAGCAGCTCGATCCTCACAGATACGCAGTATTTT
few,TRBD1,TRBV5-6,TRBJ1-1,CASSLPQGARFRTEAFF,TGTGCCAGCAGCTTGCCCCAGGGGGCACGCTTTCGGACTGAAGCTTTCTTT
few,NA,TRBV4-1,TRBJ2-3,CASSQSVRGITQYF,TGCGCCAGCAGCCAATCCGTAAGGGGGATAACGCAGTATTTT
NA,NA,TRBV7-2,TRBJ2-1,CASSPGLYSYNEQFF,TGTGCCAGCAGCCCGGGCCTATACTCCTACAATGAGCAGTTCTTC
NA,NA,TRBV12-3/TRBV12-4,TRBJ1-1,CASSRSGVINTEAFF,TGTGCCAGCAGCCGCTCAGGGGTTATTAACACTGAAGCTTTCTTT
few,NA,TRBV27,TRBJ1-1,CASSLSGRTEAFF,TGTGCCAGCAGTTTATCAGGTCGGACTGAAGCTTTCTTT
NA,NA,TRBV7-2,TRBJ1-1,CASSPRLDRNTEAFF,TGTGCCAGCAGCCCCCGGCTGGACAGGAACACTGAAGCTTTCTTT
NA,NA,TRBV20-1,TRBJ1-1,CSAGGLVEAFF,TGCAGTGCTGGGGGGCTGGTTGAAGCTTTCTTT
NA,TRBD2,TRBV9,TRBJ2-3,CASSVGTGLAGVTDTQYF,TGTGCCAGCAGCGTAGGGACGGGACTAGCGGGAGTTACAGATACGCAGTATTTT
NA,NA,TRBV20-1,TRBJ2-5,CSARDPSGQETQYF,TGCAGTGCTAGAGATCCCTCAGGTCAAGAGACCCAGTACTTC
many,NA,TRBV3-1,TRBJ2-4,CASSRENIQYF,TGTGCCAGCAGCCGGGAAAACATTCAGTACTTC
many,NA,TRBV29-1,TRBJ2-7,CSVGPKGYEQYF,TGCAGCGTTGGGCCAAAAGGCTACGAGCAGTACTTC
few,TRBD1,TRBV6-1,TRBJ1-6,CASSSGQGLGPLHF,TGTGCCAGCAGCTCAGGACAGGGTCTGGGACCCCTCCACTTT
few,NA,TRBV20-1,TRBJ2-7,CSALTGGPIYEQYF,TGCAGTGCCTTAACCGGGGGACCTATCTACGAGCAGTACTTC
few,NA,TRBV4-1,TRBJ2-4,CASSQESGQGALAKNIQYF,TGCGCCAGCAGCCAAGAATCGGGCCAGGGCGCCTTAGCCAAAAACATTCAGTACTTC
few,TRBD1,TRBV5-1,TRBJ2-2,CASSLSGQVNTGELFF,TGCGCCAGCAGCTTGTCGGGACAGGTGAACACCGGGGAGCTGTTTTTT
NA,NA,TRBV7-2,TRBJ1-1,CASSSGTANLMNTEAFF,TGTGCCAGCAGCTCAGGGACCGCGAACTTAATGAACACTGAAGCTTTCTTT
NA,NA,TRBV12-3/TRBV12-4,TRBJ1-2,CASSTRPALEKDGYTF,TGTGCCAGCAGTACTCGTCCCGCCCTGGAAAAGGATGGCTACACCTTC
many,TRBD1,TRBV10-3,TRBJ2-2,CAISESGTVPGELFF,TGTGCCATCAGTGAGTCTGGGACAGTTCCCGGGGAGCTGTTTTTT
NA,TRBD1,TRBV12-3/TRBV12-4,TRBJ2-5,CASSLFAGQGATQYF,TGTGCCAGCAGCCTGTTCGCGGGACAGGGAGCGACCCAGTACTTC
few,NA,TRBV6-5,TRBJ1-3,CASSSRGHTASNTIYF,TGTGCCAGCAGTTCACGGGGCCACACGGCGTCGAACACCATATATTTT
NA,TRBD2,TRBV15,TRBJ2-5,CATSSGGNQETQYF,TGTGCCACCAGCAGCGGGGGGAACCAAGAGACCCAGTACTTC
many,NA,TRBV20-1,TRBJ1-1,CSARDKRNTEAFF,TGCAGTGCTAGAGATAAGAGGAACACTGAAGCTTTCTTT
NA,TRBD2,TRBV11-2,TRBJ2-4,CASSLGGRASKNIQYF,TGTGCCAGCAGCTTAGGCGGGAGGGCCTCCAAAAACATTCAGTACTTC
NA,NA,TRBV20-1,TRBJ2-3,CSARDWRSTDTQYF,TGCAGTGCTAGAGATTGGAGATCCACAGATACGCAGTATTTT
few,TRBD2,TRBV12-3/TRBV12-4,TRBJ2-1,CASSLTLTSGGQNEQFF,TGTGCCAGCAGTTTAACCCTGACTAGCGGGGGGCAAAATGAGCAGTTCTTC
NA,NA,TRBV11-3,TRBJ2-3,CASSPPSVPSTDTQYF,TGTGCCAGCAGCCCGCCTAGCGTCCCCAGCACAGATACGCAGTATTTT
few,NA,TRBV6-5,TRBJ2-3,CASSYSKRGAGDTQYF,TGTGCCAGCAGTTACTCGAAACGGGGGGCCGGAGATACGCAGTATTTT
NA,TRBD2,TRBV20-1,TRBJ2-5,CSAHPSGRALETQYF,TGCAGTGCCCACCCTAGCGGGAGGGCCCTTGAGACCCAGTACTTC
NA,NA,TRBV5-4,TRBJ2-5,CASSFARVETQYF,TGTGCCAGCAGCTTCGCTAGGGTAGAGACCCAGTACTTC
NA,NA,TRBV4-1,TRBJ2-1,CASSQDTAGPYNEQFF,TGCGCCAGCAGCCAAGATACGGCAGGACCCTACAATGAGCAGTTCTTC
few,NA,TRBV20-1,TRBJ2-4,CSAAGEVKNIQYF,TGCAGTGCTGCCGGGGAGGTTAAAAACATTCAGTACTTC
few,NA,TRBV29-1,TRBJ1-2,CSVVSSGFGYTF,TGCAGCGTTGTATCGAGCGGGTTTGGCTACACCTTC
few,TRBD1,TRBV6-1,TRBJ1-1,CASSRTGGTRNTEAFF,TGTGCCAGCAGTCGGACAGGGGGCACTCGGAACACTGAAGCTTTCTTT
few,NA,TRBV30,TRBJ1-6,CAWTPPGAYNSPLHF,TGTGCCTGGACCCCTCCGGGAGCCTATAATTCACCCCTCCACTTT
many,TRBD1,TRBV5-1,TRBJ1-1,CATAGTGRTEAFF,TGCGCCACTGCTGGGACAGGGAGAACTGAAGCTTTCTTT
few,TRBD2,TRBV24-1,TRBJ2-3,CATSEHISGGTDTQYF,TGTGCCACCAGTGAGCACATTAGCGGGGGGACAGATACGCAGTATTTT
few,TRBD2,TRBV27,TRBJ2-3,CASASGSSTDTQYF,TGTGCCAGCGCTAGCGGGAGTAGCACAGATACGCAGTATTTT
few,NA,TRBV20-1,TRBJ2-3,CSAAPMSTDTQYF,TGCAGTGCTGCCCCCATGAGCACAGATACGCAGTATTTT